What follows is one T cell receptor beta chain and its context. This clonotype came up a few times. Its antigen specificity is not known. Base qualities were left out, and no much larger clone turns up one base away. The sample belongs to a study of T-cell reconstitution after alpha-beta-depleted transplantation in children (dated by TCRdb to the mid-2010s). As for the study more broadly: Using TCR repertoire profiling, the study quantitatively followed how T-cell immune reconstitution unfolded in children after TCRalphabeta/CD19-depleted allogeneic hematopoietic cell transplantation.

The CDR3, cysteine through phenylalanine, is 13 amino acids long. The sequence is cut down to CDR3 DNA, 39 bases in frame from base 1. Relative to germline, V is 6 bases shorter and J is 5 bases shorter, with 13 bases between their ends. Sequences MNHEY (CDR1) and SVGEGT (CDR2) are obtained from the germline V gene. Receptors were amplified or captured by PCR. Instrument on record: Illumina HiSeq 2500. To normalize quantification of the TCRbeta repertoire, the TCR libraries were built with molecular barcoding that relied on unique molecular identifiers. TCRdb applied fastp at Q25 and MiXCR to the public reads, then kept only in-frame beta chains. All rows with the same CDR3 protein become a single entry with the most common DNA and genes. This sample lists about 360,000 distinct CDR3 sequences; roughly 13% were detected once. The biggest ten clones account for over 3.5% of the sample.

The material was PBMCs, obtained from the stem cell graft. The chain employs TRBV6-2 or TRBV6-3 and TRBJ1-1; the D gene is perhaps TRBD1, on 5 matching bases. This TCR derives from a human donor who donated a stem cell graft to a child with Fanconi anemia. The encoded CDR3 is CASSPTVSTEAFF. The DNA sequence is as follows: TGTGCCAGCAGCCCGACAGTTTCGACTGAAGCTTTCTTT.